This T cell receptor (beta chain) derives from a study of T cells after yellow fever vaccination (dated by TCRdb to the late 2010s). At the level of the whole study: The SMART-Seq v4 Ultra Low Input RNA kit was used to prepare libraries from fractions with low cell numbers. To track T-cell clones before and after primary and booster YFV17D yellow fever vaccination, bulk TCR alpha and beta repertoires were sequenced longitudinally. Two healthy male donors, one aged 18 to 29 and one aged 30 to 40 years, were included in the cohort. Blood was drawn at multiple timepoints before and after primary and secondary immunization, with bulk PBMC replicates and cell subsets isolated. Study-level results and caveats: Because abundant contaminating clonotypes from the bulk population could be contained in FACS-sorted repertoires, computational filtering was required. Because the study included only a couple of donors, the extent to which the findings can be generalized is limited. Most clones expanded after primary vaccination were re-detected after the booster (96% of CD4 and about 88% of CD8), suggesting broad memory maintenance. Compared with the primary T-cell response, the secondary T-cell response was faster but weaker, reaching its peak on day 5 rather than on day 15. A small share of clonotypes was detected in both CD4 and CD8 compartments, with the overlap likely arising from convergent recombination.

TCRdb shows the sequencer as Illumina NovaSeq 6000. Synthesis of TCR cDNA relied on 5'RACE template switching, a step that introduced a universal primer site along with unique molecular identifiers. Priming for cDNA synthesis came from both the TCR alpha and TCR beta constant segments. Library amplification used two PCR steps, and the second PCR step added sample barcodes and sequencing adapters. Libraries were sequenced on Illumina HiSeq 2500 (2x100 bp) or NovaSeq (2x150 bp). As for the original processing: Reads were demultiplexed and collapsed into UMI consensus sequences with MIGEC, and V(D)J alignment was performed with MiXCR. Vaccine-responding clonotypes were defined with edgeR using replicate PBMC samples, requiring FDR below 0.01 and a log2 fold change above 5 up to day 15. Each bulk clonotype received a CD4 or CD8 identity based on whether the sequenced CD4 or CD8 repertoire contained that clonotype at higher abundance. The public reads were quality trimmed at Q25 with fastp and then assembled into clones with MiXCR by TCRdb, keeping productive beta chains. Identical CDR3 protein sequences are pooled into one entry, listed with their most common genes and DNA. The authors' filters were not applied to this entry. This sample comprises 150,000 to 200,000 distinct CDR3 sequences, approximately 11% of them detected only once. The ten largest make up 36% of the sample.

CDR1 SEHNR and CDR2 FQNEAQ were looked up in the germline V gene (reference sequence). Deletion took 5 bases off V and 13 bases off J, with a span of 17 bases between the germline ends. Its CDR3 holds 12 amino acids, cysteine through phenylalanine. Only CDR3 DNA is held: 36 bases, read in frame from base 1. The meaning of the sample's treatment or condition label: live attenuated yellow fever vaccine strain. PBMCs were isolated from peripheral blood using a standard Ficoll-Paque protocol. Dynabeads CD4 and CD8 positive selection kits were used to isolate CD4 and CD8 T-cell fractions. TriZol was used to extract RNA from bulk PBMCs, from CD4 and CD8 fractions, and from dextramer-positive and dextramer-negative fractions. As concerns this clonotype: Its antigen has not been determined. Base qualities are missing; no much larger clone stands one base away.

The specimen was CD8+ T cells sorted from PBMCs, collected 15 days after the yellow fever booster vaccination. The sequence is built from TRBV7-9 and TRBJ1-1; too little of a D gene remains to name it. The receptor was derived from a man aged 18 to 30 who received the YFV17D yellow fever vaccine. The bases read TGTGCCAGCAGCCTCGTCGTTGTATTTGTTTTCTTT. It translates to CASSLVVVFVFF.